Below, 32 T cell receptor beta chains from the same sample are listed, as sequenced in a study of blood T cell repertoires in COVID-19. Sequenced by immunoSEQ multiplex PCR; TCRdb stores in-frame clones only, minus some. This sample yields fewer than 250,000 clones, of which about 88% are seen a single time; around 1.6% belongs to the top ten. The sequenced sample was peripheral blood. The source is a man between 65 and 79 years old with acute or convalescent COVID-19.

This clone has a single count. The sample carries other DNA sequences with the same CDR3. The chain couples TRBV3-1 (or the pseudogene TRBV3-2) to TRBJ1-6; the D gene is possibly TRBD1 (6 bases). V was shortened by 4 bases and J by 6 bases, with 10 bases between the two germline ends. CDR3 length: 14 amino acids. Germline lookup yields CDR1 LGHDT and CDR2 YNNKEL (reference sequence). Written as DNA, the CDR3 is TGTGCCAGCAGCCGAGAGGGGGGTAATTCACCCCTCCACTTT. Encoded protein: CASSREGGNSPLHF.

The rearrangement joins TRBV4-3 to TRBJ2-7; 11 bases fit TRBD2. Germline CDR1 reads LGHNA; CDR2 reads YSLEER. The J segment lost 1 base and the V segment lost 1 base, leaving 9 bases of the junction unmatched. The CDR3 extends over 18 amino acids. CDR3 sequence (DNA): TGCGCCAGCAGCCAAGCCGCTCCCGGGACTAGCGGATCCTACGAGCAGTACTTC. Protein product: CASSQAAPGTSGSYEQYF.

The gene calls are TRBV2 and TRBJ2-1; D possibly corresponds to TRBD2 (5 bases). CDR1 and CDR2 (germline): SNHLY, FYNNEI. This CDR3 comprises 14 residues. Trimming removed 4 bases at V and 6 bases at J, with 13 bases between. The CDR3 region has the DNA TGTGCCAGCAGTGGACGGACGGCGGGCAATGAGCAGTTCTTC. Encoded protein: CASSGRTAGNEQFF.

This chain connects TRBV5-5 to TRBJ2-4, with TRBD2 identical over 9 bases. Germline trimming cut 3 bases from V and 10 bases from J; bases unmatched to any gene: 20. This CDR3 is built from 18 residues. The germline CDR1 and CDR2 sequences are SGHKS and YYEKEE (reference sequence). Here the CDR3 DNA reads TGTGCCAGCAGCTCCGGGGGCCTCGCGGGAGGGCCGAATTTAATTCAGTACTTC. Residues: CASSSGGLAGGPNLIQYF.

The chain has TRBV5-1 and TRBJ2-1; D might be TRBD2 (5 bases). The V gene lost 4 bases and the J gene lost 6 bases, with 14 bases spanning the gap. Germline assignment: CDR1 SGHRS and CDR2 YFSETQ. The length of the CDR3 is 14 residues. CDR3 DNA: TGCGCCAGCAGCAGAGGGTCCAAGGGCAATGAGCAGTTCTTC. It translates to CASSRGSKGNEQFF.

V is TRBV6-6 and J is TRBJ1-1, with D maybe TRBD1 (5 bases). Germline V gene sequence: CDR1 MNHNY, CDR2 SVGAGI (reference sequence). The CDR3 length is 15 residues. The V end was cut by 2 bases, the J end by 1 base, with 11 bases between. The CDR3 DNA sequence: TGTGCCAGCAGTTACGGGCGGACAACGAACACTGAAGCTTTCTTT. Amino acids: CASSYGRTTNTEAFF.

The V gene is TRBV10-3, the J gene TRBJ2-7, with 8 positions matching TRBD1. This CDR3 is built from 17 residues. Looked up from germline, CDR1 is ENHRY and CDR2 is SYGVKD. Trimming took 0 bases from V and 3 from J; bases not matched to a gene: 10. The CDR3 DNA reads TGTGCCATCAGTGAGTCTGAAAGGACAGGGTCGAACTACGAGCAGTACTTC. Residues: CAISESERTGSNYEQYF.

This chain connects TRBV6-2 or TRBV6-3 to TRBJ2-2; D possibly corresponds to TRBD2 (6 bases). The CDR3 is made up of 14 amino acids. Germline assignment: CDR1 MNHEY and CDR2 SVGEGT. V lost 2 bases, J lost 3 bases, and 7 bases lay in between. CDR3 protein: CASSYGTYTGELFF. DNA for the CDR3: TGTGCCAGCAGTTACGGGACTTACACCGGGGAGCTGTTTTTT.

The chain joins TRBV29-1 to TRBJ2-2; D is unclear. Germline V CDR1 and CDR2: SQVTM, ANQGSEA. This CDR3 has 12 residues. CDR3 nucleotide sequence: TGCAGTACAAGCGCGAACACCGGGGAGCTGTTTTTT. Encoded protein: CSTSANTGELFF.

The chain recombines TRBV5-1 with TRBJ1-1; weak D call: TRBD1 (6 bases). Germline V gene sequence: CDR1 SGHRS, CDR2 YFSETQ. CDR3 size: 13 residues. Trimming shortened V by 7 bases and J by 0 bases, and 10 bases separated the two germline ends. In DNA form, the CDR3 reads TGCGCCAGCCACAGGGAAATGAACACTGAAGCTTTCTTT. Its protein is CASHREMNTEAFF.

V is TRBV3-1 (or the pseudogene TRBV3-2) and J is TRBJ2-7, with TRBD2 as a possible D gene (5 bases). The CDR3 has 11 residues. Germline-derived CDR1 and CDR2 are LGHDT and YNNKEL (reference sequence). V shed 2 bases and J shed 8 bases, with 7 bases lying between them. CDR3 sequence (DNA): TGTGCCAGCAGCCAATCTAGCAAGCAGTACTTC. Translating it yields CASSQSSKQYF.

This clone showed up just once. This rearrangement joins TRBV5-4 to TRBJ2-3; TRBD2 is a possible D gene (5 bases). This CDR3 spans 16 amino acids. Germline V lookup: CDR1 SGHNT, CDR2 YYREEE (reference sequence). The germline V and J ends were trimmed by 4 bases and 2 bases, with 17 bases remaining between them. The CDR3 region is CASSTSLARNTDTQYF. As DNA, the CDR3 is TGTGCCAGCAGCACATCCTTAGCGCGCAACACAGATACGCAGTATTTT.

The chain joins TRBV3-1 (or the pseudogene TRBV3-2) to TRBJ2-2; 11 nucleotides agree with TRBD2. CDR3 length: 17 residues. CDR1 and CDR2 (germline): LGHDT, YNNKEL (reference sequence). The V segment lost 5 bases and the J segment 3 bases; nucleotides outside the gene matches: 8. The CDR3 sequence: CASSTGTSGSYTGELFF. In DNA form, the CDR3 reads TGTGCCAGCAGCACCGGGACTAGCGGAAGCTACACCGGGGAGCTGTTTTTT.

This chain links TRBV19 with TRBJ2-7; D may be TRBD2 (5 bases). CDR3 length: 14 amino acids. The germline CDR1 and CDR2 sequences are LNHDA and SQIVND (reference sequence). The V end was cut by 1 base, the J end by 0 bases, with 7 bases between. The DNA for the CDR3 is TGTGCCAGTAGTATAGTTGGGAGCTCCTACGAGCAGTACTTC. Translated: CASSIVGSSYEQYF.

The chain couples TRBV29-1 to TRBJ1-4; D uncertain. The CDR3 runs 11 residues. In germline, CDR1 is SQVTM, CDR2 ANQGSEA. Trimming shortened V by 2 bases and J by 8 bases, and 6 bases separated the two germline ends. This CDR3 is CSVEWQEKLFF. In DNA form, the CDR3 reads TGCAGCGTTGAATGGCAGGAAAAACTGTTTTTT.

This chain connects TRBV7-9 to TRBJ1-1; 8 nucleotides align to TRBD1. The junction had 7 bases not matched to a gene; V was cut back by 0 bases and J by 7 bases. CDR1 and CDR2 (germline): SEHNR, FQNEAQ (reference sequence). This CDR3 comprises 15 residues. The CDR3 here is CASSLARDRPHEAFF. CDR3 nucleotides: TGTGCCAGCAGCTTAGCTCGGGACAGGCCTCATGAAGCTTTCTTT.

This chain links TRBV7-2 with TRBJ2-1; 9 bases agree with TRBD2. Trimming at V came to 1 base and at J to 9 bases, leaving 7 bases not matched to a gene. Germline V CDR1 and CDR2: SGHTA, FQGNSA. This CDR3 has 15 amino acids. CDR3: CASSLVGSSGVEQFF. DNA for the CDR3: TGTGCCAGCAGCTTAGTGGGGTCTAGCGGGGTTGAGCAGTTCTTC.

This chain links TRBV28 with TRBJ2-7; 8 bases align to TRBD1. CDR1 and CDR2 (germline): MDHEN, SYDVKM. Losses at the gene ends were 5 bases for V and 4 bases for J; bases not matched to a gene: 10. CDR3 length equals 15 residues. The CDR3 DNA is TGTGCCAGCAGTCCCTGGACAGGGCTTGGGTACGAGCAGTACTTC. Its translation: CASSPWTGLGYEQYF.

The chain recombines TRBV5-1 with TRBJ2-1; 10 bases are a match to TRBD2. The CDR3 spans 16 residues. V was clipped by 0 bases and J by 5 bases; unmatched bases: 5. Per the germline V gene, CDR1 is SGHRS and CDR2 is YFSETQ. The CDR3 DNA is TGCGCCAGCAGCTTGGGCGGACTAGCGGCAAACAATGAGCAGTTCTTC. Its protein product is CASSLGGLAANNEQFF.

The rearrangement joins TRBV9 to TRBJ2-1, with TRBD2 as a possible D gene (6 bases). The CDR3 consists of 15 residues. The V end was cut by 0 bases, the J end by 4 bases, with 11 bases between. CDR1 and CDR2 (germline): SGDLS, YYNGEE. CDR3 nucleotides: TGTGCCAGCAGCGTAGATGGCGGGACTTACAATGAGCAGTTCTTC. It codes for CASSVDGGTYNEQFF.

The CDR3, as DNA: TGTGCCTGGAGTCCCGGGGACGGGGAGCTGTTTTTT. It encodes CAWSPGDGELFF. The genes are TRBV30 and TRBJ2-2; D is perhaps TRBD2 (5 bases). The CDR3 extends over 12 amino acids. CDR1 and CDR2 from the germline V gene are GTSNPN and SVGIG (reference sequence). The ends were cut back, 2 bases at V and 7 bases at J, with 8 bases in the middle. Looking up the rest from reference TRBV30 and TRBJ2-2 gives the full variable domain: SQTIHQWPATLVQPVGSPLSLECTVEGTSNPNLYWYRQAAGRGLQLLFYSVGIGQISSEVPQNLSASRPQDRQFILSSKKLLLSDSGFYLCAWSPGDGELFFGEGSRLTVL.

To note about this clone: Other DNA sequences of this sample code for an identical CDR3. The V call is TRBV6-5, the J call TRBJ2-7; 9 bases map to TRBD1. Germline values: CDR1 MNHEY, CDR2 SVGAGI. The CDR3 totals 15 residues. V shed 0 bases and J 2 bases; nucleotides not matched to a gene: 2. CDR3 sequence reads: CASSYSGTGPYEQYF. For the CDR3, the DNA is TGTGCCAGCAGTTACTCCGGGACAGGGCCCTACGAGCAGTACTTC.

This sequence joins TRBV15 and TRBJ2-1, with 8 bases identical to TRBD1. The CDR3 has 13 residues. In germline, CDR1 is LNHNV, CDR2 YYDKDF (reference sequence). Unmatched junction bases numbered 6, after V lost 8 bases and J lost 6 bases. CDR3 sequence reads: CATGGQGRNEQFF. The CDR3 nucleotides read TGTGCCACCGGCGGACAGGGCCGCAATGAGCAGTTCTTC.

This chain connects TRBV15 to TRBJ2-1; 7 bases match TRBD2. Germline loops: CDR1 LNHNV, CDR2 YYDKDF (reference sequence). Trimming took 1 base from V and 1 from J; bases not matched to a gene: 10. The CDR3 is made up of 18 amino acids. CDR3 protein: CATSRGGLSGVSYNEQFF. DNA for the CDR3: TGTGCCACCAGCAGAGGAGGGTTGAGCGGGGTTTCCTACAATGAGCAGTTCTTC.

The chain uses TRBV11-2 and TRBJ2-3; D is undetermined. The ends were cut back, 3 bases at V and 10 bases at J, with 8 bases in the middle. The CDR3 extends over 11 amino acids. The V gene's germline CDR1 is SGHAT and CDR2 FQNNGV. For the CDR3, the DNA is TGTGCCAGCAGCTTGGGCTCCGCGCAGTATTTT. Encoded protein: CASSLGSAQYF.

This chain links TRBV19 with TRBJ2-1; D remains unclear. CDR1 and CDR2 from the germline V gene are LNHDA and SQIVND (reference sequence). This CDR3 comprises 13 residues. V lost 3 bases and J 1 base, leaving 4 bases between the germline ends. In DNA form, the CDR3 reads TGTGCCAGTAGTATCCCATCCTACAATGAGCAGTTCTTC. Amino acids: CASSIPSYNEQFF.

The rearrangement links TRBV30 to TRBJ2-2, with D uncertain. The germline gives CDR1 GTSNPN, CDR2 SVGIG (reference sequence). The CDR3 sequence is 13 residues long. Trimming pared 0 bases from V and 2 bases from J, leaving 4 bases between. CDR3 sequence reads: CAWSVLNTGELFF. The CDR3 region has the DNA TGTGCCTGGAGTGTACTAAACACCGGGGAGCTGTTTTTT.

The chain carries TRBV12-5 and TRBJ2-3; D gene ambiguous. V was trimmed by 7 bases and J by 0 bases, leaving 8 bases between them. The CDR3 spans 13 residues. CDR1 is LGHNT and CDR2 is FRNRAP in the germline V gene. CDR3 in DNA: TGTGCTAGTGCAAGCGTCAGCACAGATACGCAGTATTTT. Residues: CASASVSTDTQYF. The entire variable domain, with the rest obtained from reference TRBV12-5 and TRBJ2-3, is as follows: DARVTQTPRHKVTEMGQEVTMRCQPILGHNTVFWYRQTMMQGLELLAYFRNRAPLDDSGMPKDRFSAEMPDATLATLKIQPSEPRDSAVYFCASASVSTDTQYFGPGTRLTVL.

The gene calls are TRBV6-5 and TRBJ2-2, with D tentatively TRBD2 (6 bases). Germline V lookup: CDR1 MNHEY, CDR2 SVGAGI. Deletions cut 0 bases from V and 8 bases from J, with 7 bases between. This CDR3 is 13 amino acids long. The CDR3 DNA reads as TGTGCCAGCAGTTACTCCGGGACTGGGGAGCTGTTTTTT. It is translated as CASSYSGTGELFF.

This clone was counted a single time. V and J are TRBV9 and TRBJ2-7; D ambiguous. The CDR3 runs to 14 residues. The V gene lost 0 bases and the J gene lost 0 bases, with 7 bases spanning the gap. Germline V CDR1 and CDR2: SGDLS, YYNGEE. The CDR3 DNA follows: TGTGCCAGCAGCGTAGGGGCCTCCTCCTACGAGCAGTACTTC. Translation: CASSVGASSYEQYF.

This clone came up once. The CDR3 here is CASSLSGADDEKLFF. The DNA for the CDR3 is TGCGCCAGCAGCTTGAGCGGGGCAGATGATGAAAAACTGTTTTTT. This chain joins TRBV5-1 and TRBJ1-4, with D possibly being TRBD1 (5 bases). Trimming cost V 1 base and J 6 bases, with 13 bases left between them. Germline CDR1 and CDR2: SGHRS and YFSETQ. CDR3 length: 15 amino acids.

The CDR3 is CASRQGAYQPQHF. The CDR3 bases are TGTGCCAGCAGACAGGGGGCGTATCAGCCCCAGCATTTT. This chain connects TRBV6-5 to TRBJ1-5; 9 bases align to TRBD1. CDR1 and CDR2 (germline): MNHEY, SVGAGI. CDR3 size: 13 residues. With V trimmed by 6 bases and J by 5 bases, 2 bases remained unmatched.